These T cell receptor beta chains were read from a single sample in a study of control samples from healthy donors and cancer patients. Here immunoSEQ multiplex PCR was the method, and the copy in TCRdb shows in-frame clones only, minus some. The sample lists about 14,000 clones, 70% to 85% occurring once. Sequencing was carried out using formalin-fixed, paraffin-embedded tissue. The receptor set was obtained from a female donor with lung cancer. Each CDR3 is given with its conserved first and last residue. Fields, in order: D gene, V gene, J gene, clone size, CDR3 DNA, CDR3 protein. A D gene is named only where the DNA matches it firmly. The size field is filled for only some rows; it gives once, few, many or a size class.

NA	TRBV11-3	TRBJ2-1	NA	TGTGCCAGCAGCTCCCCCCCAGGGTCCAATGAGCAGTTCTTC	CASSSPPGSNEQFF
NA	TRBV4-3	TRBJ2-1	few	TGCGCCAGCAGCCTTCAGCTTGGGTGGAATGAAAATGAGCAGTTCTTC	CASSLQLGWNENEQFF
NA	TRBV2	TRBJ2-5	NA	TGTGCCACATCCCGACAGTTAGAGACCCAGTACTTC	CATSRQLETQYF
TRBD2	TRBV24-1	TRBJ2-1	NA	TGTGCCACGAGTCTGGGCGGGAGGTCGTTCTTC	CATSLGGRSFF
NA	TRBV6-4	TRBJ2-3	large	TGTGCCAGCAGTGAGCGGAGCACAGATACGCAGTATTTT	CASSERSTDTQYF
NA	TRBV19	TRBJ1-5	NA	TGTGCCAGTAGTATCCAGCCGGGGGCGGCTTATAGCAATCAGCCCCAGCATTTT	CASSIQPGAAYSNQPQHF
NA	TRBV4-3	TRBJ2-1	NA	TGCGCCAGCAGCCAAGATCGGACTTCCTACAATGAGCAGTTCTTC	CASSQDRTSYNEQFF
NA	TRBV7-2	TRBJ2-1	NA	TGTGCCAGCAGCTTAAGGAATGCCAATGAGCAGTTCTTC	CASSLRNANEQFF
NA	TRBV7-8	TRBJ1-4	medium-sized	TGTGCCAGCAGCTTAGGATGGGGGGAACTAGGAGAAAAACTGTTTTTT	CASSLGWGELGEKLFF
TRBD1	TRBV24-1	TRBJ2-3	NA	TGTGCCACCAGCACACAGGGACAGGGGACAGATACGCAGTATTTT	CATSTQGQGTDTQYF
TRBD1	TRBV5-6	TRBJ1-5	NA	TGTGCCAGCAGCCCAGCCGGGACAGATCAGCCCCAGCATTTT	CASSPAGTDQPQHF
TRBD1	TRBV11-1	TRBJ2-5	NA	TGTGCCAGCAGCAGGACAGGGCGGGAGACCCAGTACTTC	CASSRTGRETQYF
TRBD1	TRBV4-1	TRBJ2-3	NA	TGCGCCAGCAGCCAATCTGGACAGGGCACAGATACGCAGTATTTT	CASSQSGQGTDTQYF
TRBD2	TRBV20-1	TRBJ2-1	once	TGCAGTGCTAGTAAGGGACTAGCGGTCTACAATGAGCAGTTCTTC	CSASKGLAVYNEQFF
TRBD1	TRBV10-2	TRBJ1-4	NA	TGCGCCAGCGGAAACAGGGGGGGTGAAAAACTGTTTTTT	CASGNRGGEKLFF
TRBD2	TRBV12-3/TRBV12-4	TRBJ2-1	NA	TGTGCCAGCAGTTCTAGCGGGAGAGAGCAGTTCTTC	CASSSSGREQFF
NA	TRBV7-3	TRBJ1-5	NA	TGTGCCAGCAGCTTAGGACGGTACCAGCCCCAGCATTTT	CASSLGRYQPQHF
TRBD2	TRBV18	TRBJ2-6	NA	TGTGCCAGCTCACCAGTAGCGGGAGGAGCTGGGGCCAACGTCCTGACTTTC	CASSPVAGGAGANVLTF
NA	TRBV3-1/TRBV3-2	TRBJ2-7	NA	TGTGCCAGCAGCCGCGCAAGTCCCACAGGGTTCTCCGAGCAGTACTTC	CASSRASPTGFSEQYF
TRBD1	TRBV29-1	TRBJ1-1	NA	TGCAGCGTCCTGACAGGGGCACACACTGAAGCTTTCTTT	CSVLTGAHTEAFF
NA	TRBV28	TRBJ1-1	NA	TGTGCCAGCAGTTTGAATGGGAACACTGAAGCTTTCTTT	CASSLNGNTEAFF
NA	TRBV19	TRBJ2-7	NA	TGTGCCAGCGGCCCCAGGGGTGGGGAGCAGTACTTC	CASGPRGGEQYF
NA	TRBV11-2	TRBJ1-1	NA	TGTGCCAGCAGCTTAGGAGGGGCCACTGAAGCTTTCTTT	CASSLGGATEAFF
NA	TRBV9	TRBJ2-5	NA	TGTGCCAGCAGCGTAAGTCCCGGGGAGACCCAGTACTTC	CASSVSPGETQYF
NA	TRBV18	TRBJ1-2	NA	TGTGCCAGCTCACCCCCAGGGTTCTATGGCTACACCTTC	CASSPPGFYGYTF
NA	TRBV27	TRBJ1-3	NA	TGTGCCAGCAGTTTAAGGGGGGGCGAAAACACCATATATTTT	CASSLRGGENTIYF
NA	TRBV2	TRBJ1-2	few	TGTGCCAGCGGACCTGAGGACTATGGCTACACCTTC	CASGPEDYGYTF
NA	TRBV9	TRBJ2-7	once	TGTGCCAGCAACGAAGGGGGGACAAGCGGGGACGTCTACGAGCAGTACTTC	CASNEGGTSGDVYEQYF
NA	TRBV15	TRBJ1-2	NA	TGTGCCACCAGCAGAGACGGTTTCTATGGCTACACCTTC	CATSRDGFYGYTF
NA	TRBV6-5	TRBJ1-2	NA	TGTGCCAGCCGACGGGCCATGGATGGCTACACCTTC	CASRRAMDGYTF
NA	TRBV11-2	TRBJ2-3	few	TGTGCCAGCAGCCCCTACACAGATACGCAGTATTTT	CASSPYTDTQYF
TRBD2	TRBV11-2	TRBJ2-5	NA	TGTGCCAGCAGCACGTCCGGGACTAACGTGGCCGAGACCCAGTACTTC	CASSTSGTNVAETQYF
NA	TRBV11-3	TRBJ2-1	NA	TGTGCCAGCAGCTTCCAAAGGGGCAATGAGCAGTTCTTC	CASSFQRGNEQFF
NA	TRBV7-3	TRBJ1-6	NA	TGTGCCAGCAGCTTAGTAGGGCCGATCCACTCACCCCTCCACTTT	CASSLVGPIHSPLHF
NA	TRBV27	TRBJ2-3	NA	TGTGTCAGCAGCCAACCCGACCTCGGCGCAGATACGCAGTATTTT	CVSSQPDLGADTQYF